The rows below give T cell receptor beta chains drawn from one sample of a study of identical twins. TCRdb analysed the 5' RACE reads with MiXCR anew, one entry per CDR3 protein. The table has a few hundred thousand distinct CDR3 sequences, 12% seen once. Separately, the same data were catalogued under a study of yellow fever vaccine responses in identical twins.

The specimen was memory (CD45RO+) T cells sorted from blood. These TCRs come from a woman aged 18-35 years in good health. CDR3s include the opening cysteine and the closing phenylalanine or tryptophan. D genes are given only for firm matches. Size is stated for part of the rows, as once, few or many counts, or as a class when the clone is expanded.

cdr3_aa | cdr3_nt | d_call | j_call | v_call | clone_size
CATRALSEYEQYF | TGTGCCACCCGGGCCCTATCGGAGTACGAGCAGTACTTC | - | TRBJ2-7 | TRBV27 | many
CASSLERGRTEAFF | TGTGCCAGCAGCTTAGAGAGGGGGCGAACTGAAGCTTTCTTT | TRBD1 | TRBJ1-1 | TRBV7-2 | few
CASRDTGYNQPQHF | TGTGCCAGCAGAGATACAGGGTACAATCAGCCCCAGCATTTT | - | TRBJ1-5 | TRBV6-1 | few
CASSLGKRGAWETQYF | TGTGCCAGCAGCTTAGGGAAGCGGGGGGCATGGGAGACCCAGTACTTC | TRBD2 | TRBJ2-5 | TRBV7-9 | -
CASSRTTSYF | TGTGCCAGCAGCCGGACTACATCGTATTTT | - | TRBJ2-3 | TRBV7-9 | few
CSASRQTTNQPQHF | TGCAGTGCTAGTAGGCAGACTACCAATCAGCCCCAGCATTTT | - | TRBJ1-5 | TRBV20-1 | -
CASSTFIAGAGETQYF | TGTGCCAGCAGCACTTTTATAGCGGGGGCGGGGGAGACCCAGTACTTC | TRBD2 | TRBJ2-5 | TRBV7-6 | -
CASSLDGTDTQYF | TGCGCCAGCAGCTTGGATGGGACAGATACGCAGTATTTT | - | TRBJ2-3 | TRBV5-1 | many
CATSNGIIAGVKHNEQFF | TGTGCCACCAGCAATGGCATAATAGCGGGGGTCAAACACAATGAGCAGTTCTTC | TRBD2 | TRBJ2-1 | TRBV15 | many
CASSYSAASGRHEQFF | TGTGCCAGCAGTTACTCGGCGGCTAGCGGGAGGCATGAGCAGTTCTTC | TRBD2 | TRBJ2-1 | TRBV6-5 | few
CASSQDVGDATNEKLFF | TGCGCCAGCAGCCAAGACGTCGGAGACGCAACTAATGAAAAACTGTTTTTT | - | TRBJ1-4 | TRBV4-3 | -
CSARSERERADTQYF | TGCAGTGCTAGGTCCGAGCGGGAGAGGGCAGATACGCAGTATTTT | TRBD2 | TRBJ2-3 | TRBV20-1 | many
CSASPRQAGEQYF | TGCAGTGCTAGTCCCAGACAGGCTGGCGAGCAGTACTTC | - | TRBJ2-7 | TRBV20-1 | few